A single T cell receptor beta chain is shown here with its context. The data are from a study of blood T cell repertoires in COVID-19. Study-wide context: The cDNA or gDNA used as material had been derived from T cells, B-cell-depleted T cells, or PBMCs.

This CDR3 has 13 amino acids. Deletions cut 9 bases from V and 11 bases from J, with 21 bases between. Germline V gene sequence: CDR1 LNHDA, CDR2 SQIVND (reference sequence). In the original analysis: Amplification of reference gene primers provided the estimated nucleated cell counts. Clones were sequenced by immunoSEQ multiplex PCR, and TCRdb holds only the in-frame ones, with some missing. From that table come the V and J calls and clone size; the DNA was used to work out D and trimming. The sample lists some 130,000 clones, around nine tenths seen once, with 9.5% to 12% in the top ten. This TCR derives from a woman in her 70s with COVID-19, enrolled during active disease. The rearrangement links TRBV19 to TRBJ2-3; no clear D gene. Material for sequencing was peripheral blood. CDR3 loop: CASQPNEAEKQYF. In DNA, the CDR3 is TGTGCCAGCCAGCCAAACGAGGCCGAAAAGCAGTATTTT. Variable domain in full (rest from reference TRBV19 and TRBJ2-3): DGGITQSPKYLFRKEGQNVTLSCEQNLNHDAMYWYRQDPGQGLRLIYYSQIVNDFQKGDIAEGYSVSREKKESFPLTVTSAQKNPTAFYLCASQPNEAEKQYFGPGTRLTVL.